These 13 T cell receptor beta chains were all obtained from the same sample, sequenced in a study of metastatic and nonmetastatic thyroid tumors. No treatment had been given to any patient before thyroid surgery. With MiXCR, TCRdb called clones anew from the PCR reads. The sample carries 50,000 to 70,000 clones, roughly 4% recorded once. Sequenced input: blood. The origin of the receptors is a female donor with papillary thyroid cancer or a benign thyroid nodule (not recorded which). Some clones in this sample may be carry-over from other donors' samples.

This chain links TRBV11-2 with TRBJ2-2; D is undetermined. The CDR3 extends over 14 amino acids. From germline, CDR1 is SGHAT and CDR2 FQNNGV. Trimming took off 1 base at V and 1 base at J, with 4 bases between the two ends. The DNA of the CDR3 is TGTGCCAGCAGCTTAGTGGGGAACACCGGGGAGCTGTTTTTT. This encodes CASSLVGNTGELFF.

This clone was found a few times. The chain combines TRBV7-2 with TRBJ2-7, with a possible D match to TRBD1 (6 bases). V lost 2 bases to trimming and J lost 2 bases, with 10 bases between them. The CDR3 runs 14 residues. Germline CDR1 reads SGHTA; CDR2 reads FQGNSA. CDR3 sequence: CASSLQGSTYEQYF. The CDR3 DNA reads TGTGCCAGCAGCTTACAGGGGAGTACCTACGAGCAGTACTTC.

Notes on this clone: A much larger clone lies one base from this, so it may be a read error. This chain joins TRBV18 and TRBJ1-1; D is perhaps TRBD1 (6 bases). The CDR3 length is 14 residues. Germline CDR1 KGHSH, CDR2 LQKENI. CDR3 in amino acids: CASSLTGSYTEASF. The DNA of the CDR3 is TGTGCCAGCTCACTAACAGGGAGCTACACTGAAGCTTCCTTT.

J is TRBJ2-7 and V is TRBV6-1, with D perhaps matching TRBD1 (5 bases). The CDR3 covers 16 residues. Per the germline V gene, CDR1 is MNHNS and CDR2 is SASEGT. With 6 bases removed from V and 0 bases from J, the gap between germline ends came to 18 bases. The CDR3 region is CASRLISTASSYEQYF. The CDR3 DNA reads TGTGCCAGCAGACTAATCTCGACAGCGAGCTCCTACGAGCAGTACTTC.

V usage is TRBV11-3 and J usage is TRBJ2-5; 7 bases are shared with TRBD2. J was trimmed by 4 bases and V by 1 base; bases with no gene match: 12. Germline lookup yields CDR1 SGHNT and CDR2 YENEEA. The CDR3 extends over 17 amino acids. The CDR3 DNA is TGTGCCAGCAGCTTAGGGGTCGGACTAGAGGGACTAGAGACCCAGTACTTC. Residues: CASSLGVGLEGLETQYF. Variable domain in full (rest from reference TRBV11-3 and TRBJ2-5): EAGVVQSPRYKIIEKKQPVAFWCNPISGHNTLYWYLQNLGQGPELLIRYENEEAVDDSQLPKDRFSAERLKGVDSTLKIQPAELGDSAVYLCASSLGVGLEGLETQYFGPGTRLLVL.

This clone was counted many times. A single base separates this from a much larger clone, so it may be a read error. CDR3 nucleotides: TGTGCCAGCAGTCGGTATACCTACAATGAGCGGTTCTTC. Translation gives CASSRYTYNERFF. The chain uses TRBV7-8 and TRBJ2-1; D gene unclear. Germline CDR1 and CDR2: SGHVS and FQNEAQ. There are 13 residues in the CDR3.

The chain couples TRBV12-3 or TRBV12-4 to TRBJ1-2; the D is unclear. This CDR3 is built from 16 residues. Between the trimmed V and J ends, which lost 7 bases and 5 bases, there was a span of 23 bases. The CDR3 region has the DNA TGTGCCAGCACTTTTGCCCCCAGGCCCCATAAATATGGCTACACCTTC. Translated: CASTFAPRPHKYGYTF.

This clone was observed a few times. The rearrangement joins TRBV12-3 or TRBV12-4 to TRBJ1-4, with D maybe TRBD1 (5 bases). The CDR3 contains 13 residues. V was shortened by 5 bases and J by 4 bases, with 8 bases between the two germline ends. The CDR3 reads CASSRGSNEKLFF. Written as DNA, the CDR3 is TGTGCCAGCAGTAGGGGAAGTAATGAAAAACTGTTTTTT.

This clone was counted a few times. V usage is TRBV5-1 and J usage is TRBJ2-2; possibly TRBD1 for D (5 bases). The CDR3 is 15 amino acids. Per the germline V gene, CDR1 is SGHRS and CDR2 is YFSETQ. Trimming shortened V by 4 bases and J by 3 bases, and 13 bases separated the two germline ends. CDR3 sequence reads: CASSPYRWDTGELFF. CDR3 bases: TGCGCCAGCAGCCCCTACAGGTGGGACACCGGGGAGCTGTTTTTT.

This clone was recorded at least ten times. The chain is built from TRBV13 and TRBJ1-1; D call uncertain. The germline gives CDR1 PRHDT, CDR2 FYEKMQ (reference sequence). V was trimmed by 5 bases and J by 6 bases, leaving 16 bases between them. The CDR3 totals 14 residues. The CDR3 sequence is CASSLYERRPEAFF. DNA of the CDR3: TGTGCCAGCAGCCTTTACGAAAGGCGTCCTGAAGCTTTCTTT.

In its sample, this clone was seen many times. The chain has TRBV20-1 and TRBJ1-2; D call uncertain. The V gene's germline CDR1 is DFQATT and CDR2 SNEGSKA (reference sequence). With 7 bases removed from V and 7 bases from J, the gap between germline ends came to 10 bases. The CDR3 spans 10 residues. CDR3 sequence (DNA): TGCAGTGGCGGACGGCGTGGCTACACCTTC. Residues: CSGGRRGYTF.

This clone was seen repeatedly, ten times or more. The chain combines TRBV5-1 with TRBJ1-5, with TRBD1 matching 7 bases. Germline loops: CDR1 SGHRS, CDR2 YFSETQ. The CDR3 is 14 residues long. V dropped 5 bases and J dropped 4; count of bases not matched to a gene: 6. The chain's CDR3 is CASSQGQTNQPQHF. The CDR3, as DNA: TGCGCCAGCAGTCAGGGACAGACAAATCAGCCCCAGCATTTT.

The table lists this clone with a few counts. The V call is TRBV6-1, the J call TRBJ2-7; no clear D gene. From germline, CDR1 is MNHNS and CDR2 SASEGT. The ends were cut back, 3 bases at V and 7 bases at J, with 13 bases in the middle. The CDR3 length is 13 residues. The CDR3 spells CASSDPGLGEQYF. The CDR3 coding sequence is TGTGCCAGCAGTGATCCCGGGCTTGGAGAGCAGTACTTC.